This T cell receptor (beta chain) was retrieved from a study of T cell responses to AZD1222 COVID-19 vaccine (dated by TCRdb to 2020 to 2022). General notes on the study: A total of 233 trial participants underwent TCR sequencing, of whom some 200 had received two doses of AZD1222 and 26 had received two doses of the MenACWY control vaccine. Trial participants were enrolled into age subgroups of 18-55, 56-69 and 70-plus years, which contained about 150, 28 and 57 TCR-sequenced participants, respectively.

The time point tag for this specimen amounts to: about 28 days (+/-7) after the second vaccine dose. AZD1222 recipients with second doses at about 4 weeks or about 12 weeks were pooled, because spike-specific TCR depth and breadth did not differ between schedules. Vaccinee samples were obtained from the UK trials COV001 and COV002, which included a single-blind randomized controlled phase 2/3 trial of AZD1222 (ChAdOx1 nCoV-19) in healthy adults. For TCRbeta chain sequencing, PBMC samples from trial participants were taken at day 0 and at day 28 after the second dose. The research as a whole found: After two AZD1222 doses, spike-specific TCR breadth and depth were significantly higher than at day 0 and than in MenACWY recipients. In the small 56-69-year group, the increase in depth fell short of significance, most likely because of low power. CD4 TCRs associated with the vaccine covered the entire spike protein, and the dominant responses were in regions 160-218 and 743-854. Reportedly, almost half of the unique spike-specific TCRs recognized epitopes lying outside the regions that are mutated in the B.1.351 and B.1.1.7 variants. Because no samples from the day 14 peak response were available, repertoires could be characterized only after the peak T cell response. Conclusions about previously exposed vaccinees are limited, since just five or six AZD1222 recipients were seropositive for SARS-CoV-2 at baseline. Participants were mostly white British and included more females than males, and it was suggested by the authors that clonal diversity may have been underestimated.

There are many counts of this clone. Its antigen is currently not known. Base qualities are not provided; no much larger clone lies one nucleotide away. The CDR3 regions of human TCRbeta chains were analyzed by immunosequencing. The authors processed their data as follows. Repertoire TCRs were matched against a reference library of SARS-CoV-2-specific TCRs generated with the MIRA antigen-specificity platform. Breadth was defined as the fraction of unique TCRs that were SARS-CoV-2-associated, and depth was defined as the fraction of total T cells that were SARS-CoV-2-associated. Each spike-specific TCR was assigned to its reactive spike region and to a CD4 or CD8 class using the MIRA data. Log10-transformed breadth and depth values were compared by one-way ANOVA with Sidak's multiple comparisons tests. Entries here come from immuneACCESS through TCRdb and include only in-frame sequences with V and J called. Some clones fail to appear in such tables; in the studies checked, an unresolved V gene covers under half of the shortfall, and the cause of the remainder is unknown. V and J calls and clone size are as listed in that table; D and trimming were resolved from the DNA. For this sample the table gives approximately 150,000 clones, of which about nine tenths were detected only once. About 1.8% of the sample is in the top ten clones.

For this chain, trimming is 5 bases at the V end and 5 bases at the J end, and the number of junction bases without a gene match is 15. CDR1 and CDR2 (SGHVS, FQNEAQ) derive from the germline V gene. From the cysteine up to the phenylalanine, the CDR3 has a length of 18 residues. CDR3 DNA only is kept here, 54 bases in frame from base 1. The specimen was peripheral blood, collected 28 days after the second AZD1222 dose. This TCR derives from an adult who received the AZD1222 COVID-19 vaccine. This sequence uses TRBV7-8 and TRBJ2-7; 13 nucleotides in the junction match TRBD2. The DNA is as follows: TGTGCCAGCAGCCTGTATTCGAGGACTAGCGGGAGTCGGAACGAGCAGTACTTC. This translates into CASSLYSRTSGSRNEQYF.